The 5 T cell receptor beta chains presented below share a single source sample, sequenced in a study of cytomegalovirus exposure and HLA in healthy donors. TCRdb keeps only in-frame clones here, not all; method: immunoSEQ multiplex PCR. The profile shows roughly 100,000 clones, 85% to 95% of them singletons. The sequenced sample consisted of PBMCs. All receptors derive from a young woman in good health and CMV-seronegative.

V gene TRBV19 combines with J gene TRBJ1-6; 9 bases fit TRBD1. Germline V gene data show CDR1 as LNHDA and CDR2 as SQIVND (reference sequence). The V gene end was trimmed by 4 bases and the J gene end by 7 bases; junction bases not matched to a gene: 5. This CDR3 region has 15 residues. The CDR3 nucleotides are TGTGCCAGTAGTAGTTGGGACAGGGCGAATTCACCCCTCCACTTT. This sequence encodes CASSSWDRANSPLHF.

The V call is TRBV27, the J call TRBJ2-7; tentatively, D is TRBD2 (5 bases). The V end lost 5 bases, the J end lost 2 bases, and 13 bases lay between the germline ends. The CDR3 totals 14 residues. Germline lookup yields CDR1 MNHEY and CDR2 SMNVEV (reference sequence). The CDR3 reads CASSPDPGAYEQYF. The CDR3 DNA follows: TGTGCCAGCAGTCCCGACCCCGGGGCCTACGAGCAGTACTTC.

The chain uses TRBV7-2 and TRBJ2-7; D uncertain. Germline V gives CDR1 SGHTA, CDR2 FQGNSA. Trimming removed 2 bases from V and 6 bases from J, with 8 bases in between. The CDR3 contains 12 residues. CDR3 in DNA: TGTGCCAGCAGCTTATACGGCGGCGAGCAGTACTTC. The encoded protein is CASSLYGGEQYF.

In its sample, this clone was seen once. The genes are TRBV29-1 and TRBJ1-2; 10 bases agree with TRBD1. The CDR3 is 16 residues long. Germline values: CDR1 SQVTM, CDR2 ANQGSEA. With 6 bases clipped from V and 4 bases from J, the junction kept 14 bases outside the gene matches. The CDR3: CSVDPGQGTGGYGYTF. Written as DNA, the CDR3 is TGCAGCGTAGATCCGGGACAGGGGACGGGGGGCTATGGCTACACCTTC. Looking up the rest from reference TRBV29-1 and TRBJ1-2 gives the full variable domain: SAVISQKPSRDICQRGTSLTIQCQVDSQVTMMFWYRQQPGQSLTLIATANQGSEATYESGFVIDKFPISRPNLTFSTLTVSNMSPEDSSIYLCSVDPGQGTGGYGYTFGSGTRLTVV.

The rearrangement joins TRBV6-1 to TRBJ1-2, with D maybe TRBD1 (6 bases). Trimming cost V 3 bases and J 1 base, with 12 bases left between them. The germline gives CDR1 MNHNS, CDR2 SASEGT. The CDR3 covers 15 residues. The CDR3 DNA reads as TGTGCCAGCAGTGAGATGGACAGCCTTAACTATGGCTACACCTTC. Amino acid sequence: CASSEMDSLNYGYTF.